The clone carrying this TCR beta chain has only a few counts. Sequencing was performed with immunoSEQ multiplex PCR; in TCRdb, only in-frame clones are kept and a portion is missing. The data contain some 150,000 clones, almost 85% of them singletons. The record originates from a study of blood T cell repertoires in COVID-19. The CDR3 is made up of 15 amino acids. Between the trimmed V and J ends, which lost 0 bases and 4 bases, there was a span of 10 bases. Germline V gene sequence: CDR1 LGHNA, CDR2 YNFKEQ. The V and J genes are TRBV4-2 and TRBJ2-1; possible D gene TRBD1, 5 bases. Sequencing was done on a sample of peripheral blood. The TCR was taken from a man aged 35-49 years who had recovered from COVID-19. In DNA form, the CDR3 reads TGTGCCAGCAGCCAAGATGGTAGGGGATACAATGAGCAGTTCTTC. This sequence encodes CASSQDGRGYNEQFF.